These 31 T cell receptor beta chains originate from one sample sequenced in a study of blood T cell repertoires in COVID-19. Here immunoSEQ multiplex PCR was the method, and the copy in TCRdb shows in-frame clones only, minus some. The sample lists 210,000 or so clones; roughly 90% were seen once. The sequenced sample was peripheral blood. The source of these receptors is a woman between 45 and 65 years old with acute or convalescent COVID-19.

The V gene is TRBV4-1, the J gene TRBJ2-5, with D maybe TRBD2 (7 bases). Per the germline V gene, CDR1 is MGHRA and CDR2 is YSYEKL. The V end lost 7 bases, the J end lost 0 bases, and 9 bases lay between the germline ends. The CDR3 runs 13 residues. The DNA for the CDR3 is TGCGCCAGCACGGGGGGCTACCAAGAGACCCAGTACTTC. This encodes CASTGGYQETQYF.

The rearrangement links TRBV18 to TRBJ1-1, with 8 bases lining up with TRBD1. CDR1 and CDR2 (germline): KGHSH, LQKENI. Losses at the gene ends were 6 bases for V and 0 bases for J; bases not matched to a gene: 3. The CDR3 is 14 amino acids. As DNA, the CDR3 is TGTGCCAGCTCTACCAGGGGGCTGAACACTGAAGCTTTCTTT. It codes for CASSTRGLNTEAFF.

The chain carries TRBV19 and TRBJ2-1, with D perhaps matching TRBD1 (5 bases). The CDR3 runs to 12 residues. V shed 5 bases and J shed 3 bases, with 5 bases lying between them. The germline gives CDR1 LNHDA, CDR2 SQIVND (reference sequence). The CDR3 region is CASSQGYNEQFF. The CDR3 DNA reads TGTGCCAGTAGTCAGGGCTACAATGAGCAGTTCTTC.

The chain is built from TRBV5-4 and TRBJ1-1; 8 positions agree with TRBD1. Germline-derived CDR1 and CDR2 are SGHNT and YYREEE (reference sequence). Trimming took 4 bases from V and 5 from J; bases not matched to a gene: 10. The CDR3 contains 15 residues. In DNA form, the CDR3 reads TGTGCCAGCAGCCTTCTAACAGGGGGAGGAACTGAAGCTTTCTTT. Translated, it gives CASSLLTGGGTEAFF.

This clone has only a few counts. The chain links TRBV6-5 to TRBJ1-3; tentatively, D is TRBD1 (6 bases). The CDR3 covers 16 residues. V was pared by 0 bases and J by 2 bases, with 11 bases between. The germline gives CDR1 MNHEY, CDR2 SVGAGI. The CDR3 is CASSYSSGGPGNTIYF. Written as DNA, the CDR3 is TGTGCCAGCAGTTACTCGTCTGGGGGCCCTGGAAACACCATATATTTT.

CDR3 bases: TGCGCCAGCAGCTACCAGGGGGGACTGTACACTGAAGCTTTCTTT. It encodes CASSYQGGLYTEAFF. The chain employs TRBV5-1 and TRBJ1-1; the match to TRBD1 covers 7 bases. Trimming removed 3 bases from V and 3 bases from J; junction bases left unmatched: 8. Germline V lookup: CDR1 SGHRS, CDR2 YFSETQ. The CDR3 length is 15 residues.

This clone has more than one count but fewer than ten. In DNA form, the CDR3 reads TGTGCCAGCCGGGACAGGAACACTGAAGCTTTCTTT. As protein: CASRDRNTEAFF. The rearrangement uses TRBV6-5 and TRBJ1-1; 7 bases fit TRBD1. V dropped 8 bases and J dropped 1; count of bases not matched to a gene: 1. There are 12 residues in the CDR3. Germline V gene sequence: CDR1 MNHEY, CDR2 SVGAGI.

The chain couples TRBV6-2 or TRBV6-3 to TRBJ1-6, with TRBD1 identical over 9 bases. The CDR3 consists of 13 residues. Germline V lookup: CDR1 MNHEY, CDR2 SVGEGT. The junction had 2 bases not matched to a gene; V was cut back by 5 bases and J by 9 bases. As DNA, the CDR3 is TGTGCCAGCAGTCGGACAGGGGTTTCACCCCTCCACTTT. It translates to CASSRTGVSPLHF.

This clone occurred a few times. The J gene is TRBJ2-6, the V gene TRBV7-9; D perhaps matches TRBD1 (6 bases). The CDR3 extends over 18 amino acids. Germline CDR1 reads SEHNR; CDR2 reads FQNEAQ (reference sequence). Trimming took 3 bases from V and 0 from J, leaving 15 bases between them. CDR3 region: CASSFSGTTNSGANVLTF. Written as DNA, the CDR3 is TGTGCCAGCAGCTTCTCCGGGACAACGAACTCTGGGGCCAACGTCCTGACTTTC.

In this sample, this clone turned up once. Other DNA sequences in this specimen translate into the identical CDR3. In nucleotides, the CDR3 is TGTGCCAGCAGCCCCGGGCCATGGACAAGCAATCAGCCCCAGCATTTT. Translation gives CASSPGPWTSNQPQHF. The J gene is TRBJ1-5, the V gene TRBV13, with D possibly being TRBD1 (5 bases). Deletions cut 5 bases from V and 1 base from J, with 15 bases between. Germline V lookup: CDR1 PRHDT, CDR2 FYEKMQ (reference sequence). CDR3 size: 16 residues.

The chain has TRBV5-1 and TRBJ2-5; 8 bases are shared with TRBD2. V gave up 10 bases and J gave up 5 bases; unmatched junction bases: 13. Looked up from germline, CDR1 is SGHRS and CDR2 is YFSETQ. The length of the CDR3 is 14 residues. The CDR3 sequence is CASSVAGGWETQYF. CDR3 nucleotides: TGCGCCTCCTCTGTGGCGGGAGGATGGGAGACCCAGTACTTC.

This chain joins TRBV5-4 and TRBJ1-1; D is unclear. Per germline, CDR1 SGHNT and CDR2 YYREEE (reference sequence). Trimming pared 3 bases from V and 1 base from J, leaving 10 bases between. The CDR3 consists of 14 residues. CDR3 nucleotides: TGTGCCAGCAGCTGGGCGATCGCGAACACTGAAGCTTTCTTT. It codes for CASSWAIANTEAFF.

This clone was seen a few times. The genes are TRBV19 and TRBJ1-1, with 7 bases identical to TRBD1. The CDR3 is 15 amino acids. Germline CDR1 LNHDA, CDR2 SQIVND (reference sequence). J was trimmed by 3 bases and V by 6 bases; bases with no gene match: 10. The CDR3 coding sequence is TGTGCCAGTAGGAGGAGGGGGCCAGATGACACTGAAGCTTTCTTT. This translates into CASRRRGPDDTEAFF.

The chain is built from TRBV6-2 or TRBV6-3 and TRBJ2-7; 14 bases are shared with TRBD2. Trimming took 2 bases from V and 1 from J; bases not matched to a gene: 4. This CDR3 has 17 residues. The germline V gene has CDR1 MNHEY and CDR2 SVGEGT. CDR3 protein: CASSYPRLAGGSYEQYF. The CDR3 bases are TGTGCCAGCAGTTACCCAAGACTAGCGGGAGGGTCCTACGAGCAGTACTTC.

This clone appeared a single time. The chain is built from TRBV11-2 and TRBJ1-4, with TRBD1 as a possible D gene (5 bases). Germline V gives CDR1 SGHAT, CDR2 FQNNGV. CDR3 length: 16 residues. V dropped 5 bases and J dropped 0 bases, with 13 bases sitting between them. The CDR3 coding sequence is TGTGCCAGCAGCCAGCGACAGACCGCAACTAATGAAAAACTGTTTTTT. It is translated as CASSQRQTATNEKLFF.

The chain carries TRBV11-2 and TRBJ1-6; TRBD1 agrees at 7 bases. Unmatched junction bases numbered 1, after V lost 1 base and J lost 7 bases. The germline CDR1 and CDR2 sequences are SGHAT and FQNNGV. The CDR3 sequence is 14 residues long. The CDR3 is CASSLGQGNSPLHF. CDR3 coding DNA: TGTGCCAGCAGCTTAGGACAGGGCAATTCACCCCTCCACTTT.

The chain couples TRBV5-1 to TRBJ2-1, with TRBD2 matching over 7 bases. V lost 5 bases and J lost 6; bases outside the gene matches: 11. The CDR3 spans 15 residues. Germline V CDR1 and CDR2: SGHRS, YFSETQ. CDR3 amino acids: CASSWTGTTSNEQFF. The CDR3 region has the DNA TGCGCCAGCAGTTGGACCGGGACTACAAGCAATGAGCAGTTCTTC.

The CDR3 coding sequence is TGCAGCGTTGACGCGGGGTCCTATGGCTACACCTTC. Translating gives CSVDAGSYGYTF. The J gene is TRBJ1-2, the V gene TRBV29-1; D not resolved. Per the germline V gene, CDR1 is SQVTM and CDR2 is ANQGSEA. V was trimmed by 3 bases and J by 4 bases, leaving 9 bases between them. The CDR3 has 12 residues. Full variable domain (remainder filled in from reference TRBV29-1 and TRBJ1-2): SAVISQKPSRDICQRGTSLTIQCQVDSQVTMMFWYRQQPGQSLTLIATANQGSEATYESGFVIDKFPISRPNLTFSTLTVSNMSPEDSSIYLCSVDAGSYGYTFGSGTRLTVV.

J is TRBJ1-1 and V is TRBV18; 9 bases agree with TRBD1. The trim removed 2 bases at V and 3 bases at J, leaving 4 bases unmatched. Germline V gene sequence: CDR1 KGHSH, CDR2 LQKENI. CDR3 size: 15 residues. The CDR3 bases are TGTGCCAGCTCACCAGGGACAGGGAGGGACACTGAAGCTTTCTTT. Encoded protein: CASSPGTGRDTEAFF. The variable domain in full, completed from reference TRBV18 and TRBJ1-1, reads NAGVMQNPRHLVRRRGQEARLRCSPMKGHSHVYWYRQLPEEGLKFMVYLQKENIIDESGMPKERFSAEFPKEGPSILRIQQVVRGDSAAYFCASSPGTGRDTEAFFGQGTRLTVV.

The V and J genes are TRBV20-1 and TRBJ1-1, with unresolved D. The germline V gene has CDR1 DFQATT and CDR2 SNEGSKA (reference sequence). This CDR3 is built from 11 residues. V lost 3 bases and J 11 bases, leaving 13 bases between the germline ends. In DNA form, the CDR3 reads TGCAGTGCTAGTTCCCCCGGGGAGGCTTTCTTT. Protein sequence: CSASSPGEAFF.

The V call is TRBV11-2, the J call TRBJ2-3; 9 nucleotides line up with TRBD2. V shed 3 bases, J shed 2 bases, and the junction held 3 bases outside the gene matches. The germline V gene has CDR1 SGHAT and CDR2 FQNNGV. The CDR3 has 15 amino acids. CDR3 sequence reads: CASSFPSGTTDTQYF. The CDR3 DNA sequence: TGTGCCAGCAGCTTCCCTAGCGGGACCACAGATACGCAGTATTTT.

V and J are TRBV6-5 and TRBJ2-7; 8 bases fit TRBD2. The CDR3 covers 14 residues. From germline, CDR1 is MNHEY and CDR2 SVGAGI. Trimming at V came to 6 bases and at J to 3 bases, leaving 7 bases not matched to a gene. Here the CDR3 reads CASRASGSNYEQYF. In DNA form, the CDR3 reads TGTGCCAGCAGAGCCAGCGGGAGCAACTACGAGCAGTACTTC.

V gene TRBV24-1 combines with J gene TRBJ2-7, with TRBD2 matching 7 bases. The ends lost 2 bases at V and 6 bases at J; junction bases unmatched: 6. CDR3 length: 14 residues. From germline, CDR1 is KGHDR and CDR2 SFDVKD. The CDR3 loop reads CATSDSAGPGEQYF. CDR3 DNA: TGTGCCACCAGTGATTCAGCGGGACCCGGCGAGCAGTACTTC.

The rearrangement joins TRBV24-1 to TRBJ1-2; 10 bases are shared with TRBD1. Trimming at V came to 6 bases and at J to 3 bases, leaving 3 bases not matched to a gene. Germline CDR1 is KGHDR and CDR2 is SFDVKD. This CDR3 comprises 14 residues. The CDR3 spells CATSPGTGDYGYTF. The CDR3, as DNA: TGTGCCACCAGTCCCGGGACAGGGGACTATGGCTACACCTTC.

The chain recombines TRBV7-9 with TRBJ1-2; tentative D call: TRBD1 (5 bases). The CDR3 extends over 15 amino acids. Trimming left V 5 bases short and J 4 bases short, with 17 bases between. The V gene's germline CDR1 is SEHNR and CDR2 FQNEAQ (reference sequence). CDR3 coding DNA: TGTGCCAGCAGCCTGGGGCAGGTCGGACCCTATGGCTACACCTTC. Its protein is CASSLGQVGPYGYTF.

CDR3 amino acids: CSVDGTGWRNEQFF. Written as DNA, the CDR3 is TGCAGCGTTGATGGAACGGGATGGAGAAATGAGCAGTTCTTC. V is TRBV29-1 and J is TRBJ2-1; tentative D call: TRBD2 (5 bases). V gave up 3 bases and J gave up 7 bases, with 16 bases separating them. From germline, CDR1 is SQVTM and CDR2 ANQGSEA. This CDR3 comprises 14 residues.

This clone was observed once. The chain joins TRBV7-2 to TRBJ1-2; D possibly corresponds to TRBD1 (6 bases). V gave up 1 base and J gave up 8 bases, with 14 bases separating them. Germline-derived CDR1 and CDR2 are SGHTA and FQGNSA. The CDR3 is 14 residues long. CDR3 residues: CASSLVRGAEGYTF. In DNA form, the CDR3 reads TGTGCCAGCAGCTTAGTCAGGGGCGCGGAGGGCTACACCTTC.

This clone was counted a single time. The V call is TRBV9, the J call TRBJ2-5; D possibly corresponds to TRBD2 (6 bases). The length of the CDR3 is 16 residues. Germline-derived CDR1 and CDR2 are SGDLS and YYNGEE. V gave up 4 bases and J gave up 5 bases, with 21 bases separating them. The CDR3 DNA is TGTGCCAGCAGCAACGAAAGGGGTAGCGGTAGGGAGACCCAGTACTTC. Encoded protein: CASSNERGSGRETQYF.

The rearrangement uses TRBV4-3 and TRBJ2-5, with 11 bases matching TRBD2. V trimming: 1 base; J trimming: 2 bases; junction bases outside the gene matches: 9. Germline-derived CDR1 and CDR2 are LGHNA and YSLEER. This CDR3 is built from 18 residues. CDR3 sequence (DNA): TGCGCCAGCAGCCAAGGGCCCGGGACTAGCGGAGTTCAAGAGACCCAGTACTTC. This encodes CASSQGPGTSGVQETQYF.

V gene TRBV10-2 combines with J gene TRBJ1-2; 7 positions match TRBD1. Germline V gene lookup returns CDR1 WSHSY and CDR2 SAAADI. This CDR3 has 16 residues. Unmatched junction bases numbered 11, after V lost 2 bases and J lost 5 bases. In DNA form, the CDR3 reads TGCGCCAGCAGTGAGGACAGGGCGCTTGGCGGGTATGGCTACACCTTC. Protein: CASSEDRALGGYGYTF.

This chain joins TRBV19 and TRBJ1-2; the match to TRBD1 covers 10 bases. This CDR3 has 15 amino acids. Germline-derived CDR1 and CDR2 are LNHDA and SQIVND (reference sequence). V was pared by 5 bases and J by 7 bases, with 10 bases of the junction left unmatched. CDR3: CASSVGQGVGAGYTF. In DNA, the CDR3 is TGTGCCAGTAGTGTCGGACAGGGGGTGGGAGCTGGCTACACCTTC.